This T cell receptor (beta chain) comes out of a study of blood T cell repertoires in COVID-19. Background on the study: The United States, Italy and Spain were the sources of the acute and convalescent COVID-19 samples. Sources were T cells, B-cell-depleted T cells, or PBMCs; the material itself was cDNA or gDNA.

This CDR3 has 14 residues. Germline values: CDR1 SQVTM, CDR2 ANQGSEA. Trimming cost V 3 bases and J 1 base; bases outside gene matches: 4. In the authors' methods: Researchers report that nucleated cell counts were estimated from reference gene primer amplification. The method was immunoSEQ multiplex PCR; TCRdb's version includes in-frame clones alone and lacks a portion of them. The V and J calls and clone size were taken over from that table, and D and trimming were inferred from the DNA. The repertoire holds approximately 350,000 clones, with around 90% as singletons. The genes are TRBV29-1 and TRBJ1-2; TRBD1 aligns across 8 bases. The sequenced sample was peripheral blood. This clonotype originated in a woman under 30 who had recovered from COVID-19. CDR3 in amino acids: CSVDHRGDNYGYTF. The CDR3 nucleotides read TGCAGCGTTGACCACAGGGGGGATAACTATGGCTACACCTTC.